Shown below are 20 T cell receptor beta chains from a single sample sequenced in a study of cytomegalovirus exposure and HLA in healthy donors. PCR involved 60 Vbeta and 13 Jbeta primers. Some clones are missing from TCRdb's copy, which holds only in-frame ones; the method was immunoSEQ multiplex PCR. The sample has roughly 190,000 clones, roughly 70% seen once. The sequencing input was PBMCs. These receptor sequences come from a woman aged 30 to 39 in good health and CMV-seronegative.

The V and J genes are TRBV18 and TRBJ2-1; D perhaps matches TRBD1 (5 bases). This CDR3 has 18 amino acids. Trimming left V 0 bases short and J 0 bases short, with 15 bases between. CDR1 and CDR2 (germline): KGHSH, LQKENI. CDR3 loop: CASSPPSPGASSYNEQFF. The CDR3 bases are TGTGCCAGCTCACCACCCTCACCTGGGGCTAGCTCCTACAATGAGCAGTTCTTC.

The rearrangement links TRBV30 to TRBJ2-5, with 8 bases identical to TRBD1. The CDR3 runs to 15 residues. The germline V gene encodes CDR1 GTSNPN and CDR2 SVGIG (reference sequence). J was trimmed by 3 bases and V by 0 bases; bases with no gene match: 6. CDR3 nucleotides: TGTGCCTGGAGTGTAAGCAGGGGGCGAGAAGAGACCCAGTACTTC. This gives the protein CAWSVSRGREETQYF.

The chain recombines TRBV6-1 with TRBJ2-1; 7 positions match TRBD2. There are 15 residues in the CDR3. In germline, CDR1 is MNHNS, CDR2 SASEGT. Trimming cost V 2 bases and J 4 bases; bases outside gene matches: 5. The CDR3 nucleotides read TGTGCCAGCAGTGAAACTAGCGCAGAATACAATGAGCAGTTCTTC. Protein product: CASSETSAEYNEQFF.

This clone was detected only once. This sequence joins TRBV7-3 and TRBJ2-1; D may be TRBD1 (6 bases). The ends were cut back, 5 bases at V and 5 bases at J, with 13 bases in the middle. The CDR3 is 14 residues long. The germline V gene has CDR1 SGHTA and CDR2 FQGTGA. CDR3 sequence (DNA): TGTGCCAGCAGCGTGGGGCAGGGGCACAATGAGCAGTTCTTC. Translating gives CASSVGQGHNEQFF.

The rearrangement joins TRBV19 to TRBJ1-6; TRBD1 agrees at 8 bases. Germline assignment: CDR1 LNHDA and CDR2 SQIVND (reference sequence). With 7 bases clipped from V and 8 bases from J, the junction kept 4 bases outside the gene matches. CDR3 length: 13 residues. The CDR3 DNA is TGTGCCAGTATGGGGACAGGAGATTCACCCCTCCACTTT. As protein: CASMGTGDSPLHF. Full variable domain (rest looked up from reference TRBV19 and TRBJ1-6): DGGITQSPKYLFRKEGQNVTLSCEQNLNHDAMYWYRQDPGQGLRLIYYSQIVNDFQKGDIAEGYSVSREKKESFPLTVTSAQKNPTAFYLCASMGTGDSPLHFGNGTRLTVT.

V and J are TRBV5-6 and TRBJ2-4, with 9 nucleotides matching TRBD1. The J segment lost 9 bases and the V segment lost 4 bases, leaving 11 bases of the junction unmatched. The CDR3 covers 15 residues. CDR1 and CDR2 from the germline V gene are SGHDT and YYEEEE. The DNA of the CDR3 is TGTGCCAGCAGCCTAACCGGGACAGGGTTTGTCATTCAGTACTTC. Its translation is CASSLTGTGFVIQYF. Together with reference TRBV5-6 and TRBJ2-4, the CDR3 gives the full variable domain: DAGVTQSPTHLIKTRGQQVTLRCSPKSGHDTVSWYQQALGQGPQFIFQYYEEEERQRGNFPDRFSGHQFPNYSSELNVNALLLGDSALYLCASSLTGTGFVIQYFGAGTRLSVL.

V and J are TRBV7-6 and TRBJ2-7, with TRBD1 identical over 8 bases. Germline CDR1 reads SGHVS; CDR2 reads FNYEAQ. This CDR3 spans 17 amino acids. The V gene end was trimmed by 5 bases and the J gene end by 1 base; junction bases not matched to a gene: 13. This CDR3 reads CASSPSYPRTGSYEQYF. For the CDR3, the DNA is TGTGCCAGCAGCCCGTCCTATCCCCGGACAGGGTCCTACGAGCAGTACTTC.

The genes are TRBV23-1 and TRBJ2-1; tentative D call: TRBD2 (5 bases). TRBV23-1 is marked as an open reading frame, function uncertain. The CDR3 contains 13 residues. Between the trimmed V and J ends, which lost 2 bases and 13 bases, there was a span of 15 bases. The CDR3 DNA sequence: TGCGCCAGCAGTCAACGCGGGTACCGTCACCAGTTCTTC. This sequence encodes CASSQRGYRHQFF.

V usage is TRBV5-6 and J usage is TRBJ2-7, with 9 bases that match TRBD1. The CDR3 contains 15 residues. CDR1 SGHDT and CDR2 YYEEEE come from the germline V gene. Trimming removed 4 bases from V and 4 bases from J; junction bases left unmatched: 9. CDR3 nucleotides: TGTGCCAGCAGCCGGGTTGGGACAGGGAGATACGAGCAGTACTTC. It codes for CASSRVGTGRYEQYF.

This clone was detected a few times. The J gene is TRBJ2-3, the V gene TRBV9; 7 nucleotides match TRBD2. After removal of 3 bases from V and 6 bases from J, the junction contained 10 bases not matched to a gene. Germline V gene data show CDR1 as SGDLS and CDR2 as YYNGEE. The CDR3 is 15 amino acids. The CDR3 region has the DNA TGTGCCAGCAGCGGCACTAGCGCCCCGGGGGATACGCAGTATTTT. Translating it yields CASSGTSAPGDTQYF. Looking up the rest from reference TRBV9 and TRBJ2-3 gives the full variable domain: DSGVTQTPKHLITATGQRVTLRCSPRSGDLSVYWYQQSLDQGLQFLIQYYNGEERAKGNILERFSAQQFPDLHSELNLSSLELGDSALYFCASSGTSAPGDTQYFGPGTRLTVL.

This clone was observed a few times. J is TRBJ1-2 and V is TRBV19; 7 bases are shared with TRBD1. Germline V gene lookup returns CDR1 LNHDA and CDR2 SQIVND (reference sequence). V was clipped by 3 bases and J by 5 bases; unmatched bases: 6. The CDR3 runs to 14 residues. CDR3: CASSILTGAYGYTF. The DNA of the CDR3 is TGTGCCAGTAGTATCCTAACAGGGGCTTATGGCTACACCTTC. The full variable domain, completed using reference TRBV19 and TRBJ1-2, is DGGITQSPKYLFRKEGQNVTLSCEQNLNHDAMYWYRQDPGQGLRLIYYSQIVNDFQKGDIAEGYSVSREKKESFPLTVTSAQKNPTAFYLCASSILTGAYGYTFGSGTRLTVV.

This rearrangement joins TRBV7-8 to TRBJ2-1; TRBD1 is a possible D gene (6 bases). V dropped 5 bases and J dropped 1 base, with 6 bases sitting between them. The CDR3 extends over 13 amino acids. Germline lookup yields CDR1 SGHVS and CDR2 FQNEAQ. CDR3 sequence reads: CASSGQSYNEQFF. The CDR3 coding sequence is TGTGCCAGCAGCGGACAGTCCTACAATGAGCAGTTCTTC.

V gene TRBV5-1 combines with J gene TRBJ1-1; 7 bases fit TRBD1. The CDR3 has 14 amino acids. Germline CDR1 reads SGHRS; CDR2 reads YFSETQ. V was clipped by 0 bases and J by 1 base; unmatched bases: 0. CDR3 in DNA: TGCGCCAGCAGCTTGGACAGGGGGAACACTGAAGCTTTCTTT. As protein: CASSLDRGNTEAFF.

J is TRBJ1-6 and V is TRBV2, with D unresolved. The CDR3 spans 11 residues. V gave up 7 bases and J gave up 15 bases, with 13 bases separating them. Germline loops: CDR1 SNHLY, CDR2 FYNNEI. The CDR3 loop reads CASMAEFFLHF. The CDR3 nucleotides are TGTGCCAGCATGGCGGAATTCTTCCTCCACTTT.

This clone was observed a handful of times. Here the CDR3 reads CASTQGDEQYF. CDR3 DNA: TGTGCCAGCACCCAGGGGGACGAGCAGTACTTC. This chain connects TRBV2 to TRBJ2-7, with TRBD1 matching over 7 bases. Germline loops: CDR1 SNHLY, CDR2 FYNNEI. J gave up 5 bases and V 7 bases, and 2 bases lay outside the gene matches. CDR3 size: 11 residues.

J is TRBJ2-1 and V is TRBV10-3, with 9 bases lining up with TRBD2. Germline V gene sequence: CDR1 ENHRY, CDR2 SYGVKD. The CDR3 loop spans 19 amino acids. Trimming at V came to 2 bases and at J to 1 base, leaving 12 bases not matched to a gene. CDR3 amino acids: CAISERGTSGRGSYNEQFF. DNA for the CDR3: TGTGCCATCAGTGAGCGGGGCACTAGCGGGCGGGGGTCCTACAATGAGCAGTTCTTC.

V and J are TRBV7-9 and TRBJ2-7, with 14 bases aligning to TRBD2. The CDR3 runs to 19 residues. The V gene's germline CDR1 is SEHNR and CDR2 FQNEAQ (reference sequence). V was pared by 5 bases and J by 3 bases, with 15 bases of the junction left unmatched. CDR3 DNA sequence: TGTGCCAGCAGCGGTCCCCCTGCCGCGGGACTAGCGGGGGACTACGAGCAGTACTTC. Amino acid sequence: CASSGPPAAGLAGDYEQYF.

This chain connects TRBV15 to TRBJ1-2; D is uncertain. This CDR3 contains 14 residues. Germline assignment: CDR1 LNHNV and CDR2 YYDKDF (reference sequence). Trimming took off 3 bases at V and 5 bases at J, with 13 bases between the two ends. CDR3 amino acids: CATSSEGKTYGYTF. The CDR3 nucleotides read TGTGCCACCAGCAGTGAGGGCAAGACTTATGGCTACACCTTC.

The chain recombines TRBV27 with TRBJ1-1; TRBD1 might be the D (5 bases). The germline gives CDR1 MNHEY, CDR2 SMNVEV (reference sequence). V lost 3 bases to trimming and J lost 1 base, with 15 bases between them. This CDR3 spans 16 amino acids. The CDR3 DNA follows: TGTGCCAGCAGTTTGACCCAGGGCGCCAGGAACACTGAAGCTTTCTTT. Protein sequence: CASSLTQGARNTEAFF.

About this clone itself: Within the sample, other DNA sequences also encode this same CDR3. The chain uses TRBV9 and TRBJ2-5; TRBD1 might be the D (5 bases). The CDR3 loop spans 13 amino acids. V was pared by 0 bases and J by 4 bases, with 7 bases between. Per the germline V gene, CDR1 is SGDLS and CDR2 is YYNGEE. The CDR3 reads CASSVGGGETQYF. For the CDR3, the DNA is TGTGCCAGCAGCGTAGGGGGCGGAGAGACCCAGTACTTC.